This T cell receptor beta chain was documented in a study of cytomegalovirus exposure and HLA in healthy donors. General study findings and limits: Using the classifier, cytomegalovirus status was reportedly diagnosed with high specificity and sensitivity. TRBV6-2, TRBV6-3 and some other V segments were excluded as indistinguishable.

On this clone itself: Its antigen is not identified.

This CDR3 comprises 14 residues. The germline V and J ends were trimmed by 8 bases and 4 bases, with 14 bases remaining between them. Germline V gene sequence: CDR1 SNHLY, CDR2 FYNNEI. The PCR employed 60 Vbeta primers together with 13 Jbeta primers. Profiling relied on immunoSEQ multiplex PCR, and the TCRdb table lists in-frame clones only, not all of them. In total, the table holds 85,000 or so clones. J is TRBJ1-4 and V is TRBV2, with D maybe TRBD1 (6 bases). The sequence was obtained from a woman aged 30 to 39 in good health and CMV-seronegative. Sequenced material: PBMCs. The CDR3 is CASAQGRGNEKLFF. Written as DNA, the CDR3 is TGTGCCAGCGCTCAGGGGAGGGGTAATGAAAAACTGTTTTTT.